This TCR beta chain was obtained from a study of T cell repertoires in aging, cancer and after chemotherapy (dated by TCRdb to between 2018 and 2021). For the wider study: Donors were distributed across six age groups ranging from 30 or younger to 70 or older, with at least three individuals included per group. Approximately 8.4 million TCR reads were contained in the full dataset. In the hematological group, the paired samples taken before and after chemotherapy came from chronic lymphocytic leukemia patients given fludarabine- or bendamustine-based regimens. Alongside about 97 healthy donors serving as a reference group, the cohort included some 220 cancer patients, of whom about 93 had hematological cancers and fewer than 130 had solid cancers. To examine immunoaging and T cell reconstitution after chemotherapy, the study profiled TCR beta repertoires in peripheral blood from healthy donors and cancer patients. What the authors observed across the whole study: According to the authors, the repertoire data do not permit conclusions about immunological memory after chemotherapy. Median generation probability increased over the chemotherapy interval in both cancer cohorts, suggesting repertoire reconstitution through rebound thymic output. Lymphoid organ infiltration was present in the hematological cancer patients, and this infiltration may itself impair thymic emigration or the expansion of peripheral T cells. Declining TCR diversity with age in healthy donors was mainly explained by loss of richness; in cancer patients, loss of evenness also contributed. Significantly lower blood TCR diversity and higher clonality were observed in untreated patients with hematological or solid cancers than in age-matched healthy donors.

Rearranged TRB sequences spanning V, D and J segments were amplified in a multiplex touch-down PCR with a mixed TRB-A/B primer pool. Two consecutive PCR reactions with Phusion HS II polymerase added Illumina adapters and sample indices to the amplicons. Amplicons were gel-purified with the NucleoSpin Gel and PCR Clean-up kit, then checked with Qubit and an Agilent 2100 Bioanalyzer. The libraries were sequenced on an Illumina MiSeq with 600-cycle, single-indexed, paired-end runs. The authors' pipeline ran thus. Processing of the TRB sequences was carried out with MiXCR versions 2.12 and 3.0.5. Each unique CDR3 nucleotide sequence was counted as one clone, and only productive sequences with at least two reads were retained. Shannon diversity, evenness, clonality (one minus evenness), and alpha-parameterized diversity profiles from alpha 0 to 5 were included as repertoire metrics. The IGoR algorithm was used to calculate generation probabilities for clones in the paired samples taken before and after chemotherapy. The public reads were reanalyzed by TCRdb: fastp trimming at Q25, MiXCR alignment, in-frame beta chains only. A single entry per CDR3 protein holds the most common genes and DNA from its merged rows. The V and J calls were determined by TCRdb, not by the authors. The sample contains 10,000 to 15,000 distinct CDR3 sequences, roughly a quarter of them found a single time. Roughly a tenth of the sample is held by the ten biggest clonotypes.

Turning to this clonotype: Its specific antigen is unknown. No base quality information exists; no much larger clone differs at one position.

TCR beta rearrangements were amplified from genomic DNA isolated from peripheral blood, not from sorted cells or RNA. The sequenced sample consisted of blood. The source is a human donor with a blood cancer.

The CDR3: CASSPGTTSTDTQYF. The DNA is as follows: TGTGCCAGCAGCCCAGGGACTACTAGCACAGATACGCAGTATTTT. Recombination joined TRBV4-2 with TRBJ2-3, and 7 junctional nucleotides match TRBD2. V has 4 bases trimmed and J has 0 bases trimmed; junction bases matching no gene number 4. Taken from cysteine to phenylalanine, the CDR3 has 15 residues. Only the CDR3 portion is preserved as DNA: 45 bases, with reading frame beginning at the first base. The germline V gene gives CDR1 as LGHNA and CDR2 as YNFKEQ.